This T cell receptor beta chain emerged from a study of T cell responses to AZD1222 COVID-19 vaccine. The wider study: The study pooled second doses at about 4 or about 12 weeks. Study-level results: Regions 160-218 and 743-854 dominated among vaccine-associated CD4 TCRs spanning spike. Baseline seropositives among AZD1222 recipients totaled only 5 to 7. Most donors were white British and more were female, and clonal diversity was possibly underestimated.

A remark on this clone: Antigen specificity is unknown.

This CDR3 region has 18 residues. CDR1 and CDR2 (germline): SEHNR, FQNEAQ (reference sequence). With V trimmed by 1 base and J by 0 bases, 8 bases remained unmatched. The method was immunoSEQ multiplex PCR; TCRdb's version includes in-frame clones alone and lacks a portion of them. There are 90,000 to 150,000 clones in the sample; about 91% occur only once, and less than 6% lies in the top ten. This specimen consisted of peripheral blood, obtained on day 0 of AZD1222 vaccination. The sequence was obtained from an adult in good health. This sequence joins TRBV7-9 and TRBJ1-4, with 7 positions matching TRBD1. Written as DNA, the CDR3 is TGTGCCAGCAGCTTAGGGGCAGGGGGAATTGCAACTAATGAAAAACTGTTTTTT. Translating gives CASSLGAGGIATNEKLFF.